This TCR beta chain was sequenced in a study of T cells in Graves' hyperthyroidism and ophthalmopathy. Many counts were recorded for this clonotype. Germline V CDR1 and CDR2: MNHEY, SMNVEV (reference sequence). CDR3 length: 19 residues. J lost 1 base, V lost 5 bases, and 10 bases had no gene match. Amplification targeted TCR beta CDR3 regions from RNA transcripts. The study used the HTBI primer set for a first-round RT-PCR of the TCR CDR3. One entry per CDR3 protein results from TCRdb running MiXCR on the multiplex PCR reads. The sample consists of 400,000 to 550,000 distinct CDR3 sequences, roughly an eighth of them appearing once.

This chain uses TRBV27 with TRBJ2-1; 14 bases match TRBD2. Sequenced: blood. This TCR was recovered from a woman under 30 with Graves' hyperthyroidism. CDR3: CASSTGLAGGRISYNEQFF. The CDR3 DNA reads TGTGCCAGCAGTACTGGACTAGCGGGAGGTAGAATATCCTACAATGAGCAGTTCTTC.